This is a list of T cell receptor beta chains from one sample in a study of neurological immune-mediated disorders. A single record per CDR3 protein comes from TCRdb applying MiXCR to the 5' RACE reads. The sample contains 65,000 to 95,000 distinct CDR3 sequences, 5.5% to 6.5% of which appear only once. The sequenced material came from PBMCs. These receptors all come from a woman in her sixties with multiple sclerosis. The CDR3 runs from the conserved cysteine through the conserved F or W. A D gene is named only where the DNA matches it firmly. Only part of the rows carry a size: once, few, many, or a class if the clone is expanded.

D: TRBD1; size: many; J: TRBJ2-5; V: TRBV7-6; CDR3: CASSLGSRTGQETQYF; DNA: TGTGCCAGCAGCTTAGGATCCCGGACAGGTCAAGAGACCCAGTACTTC
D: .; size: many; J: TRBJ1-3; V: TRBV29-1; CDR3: CSVVGGRERGSGNTIYF; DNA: TGCAGCGTTGTTGGCGGACGTGAACGCGGCTCTGGAAACACCATATATTTT
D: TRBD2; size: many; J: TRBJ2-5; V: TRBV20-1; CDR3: CSARRLAGSGTQYF; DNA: TGCAGTGCCCGCCGGCTAGCGGGGTCGGGGACCCAGTACTTC
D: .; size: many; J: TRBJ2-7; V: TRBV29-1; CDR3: CSVVGQGPYEQYF; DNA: TGCAGCGTTGTGGGTCAGGGCCCCTACGAGCAGTACTTC
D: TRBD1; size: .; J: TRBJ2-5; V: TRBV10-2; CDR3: CASAGQGVETQYF; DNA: TGCGCCAGCGCAGGACAGGGGGTGGAGACCCAGTACTTC
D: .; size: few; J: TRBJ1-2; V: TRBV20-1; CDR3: CSASGVRYGYTF; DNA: TGCAGTGCTAGCGGTGTTCGCTATGGCTACACCTTC
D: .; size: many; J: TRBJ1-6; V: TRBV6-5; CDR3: CASRDGVNSPLHF; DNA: TGTGCCAGCAGGGACGGGGTAAATTCACCCCTCCACTTT
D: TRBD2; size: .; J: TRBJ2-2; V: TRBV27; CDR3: CASSSSGGHTGELFF; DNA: TGTGCCAGCAGTTCGAGCGGGGGGCACACCGGGGAGCTGTTTTTT
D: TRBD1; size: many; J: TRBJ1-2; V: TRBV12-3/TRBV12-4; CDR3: CASSLSATGPYGYTF; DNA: TGTGCCAGCAGTTTGTCGGCGACAGGGCCCTATGGCTACACCTTC
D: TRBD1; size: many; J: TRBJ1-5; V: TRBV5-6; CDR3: CASSSIGGQPQHF; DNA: TGTGCCAGCAGCTCAATAGGGGGCCAGCCCCAGCATTTT
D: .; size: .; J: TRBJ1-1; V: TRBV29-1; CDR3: CSVFGFTEAFF; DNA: TGCAGCGTTTTCGGCTTCACTGAAGCTTTCTTT